The next 27 T cell receptor beta chains were all read from a single sample in a study of blood T cell repertoires in COVID-19. Sequencing used immunoSEQ multiplex PCR; TCRdb keeps in-frame clones, though not all of them. The table lists 100,000 to 150,000 clones, more than 85% of them singletons. Source material: peripheral blood. These receptors came from a man in his forties or fifties with COVID-19, enrolled during active disease.

The CDR3, as DNA: TGTGCCAGCAGTGGGGACAGCTCGGGTGAGCAGTTCTTC. This encodes CASSGDSSGEQFF. The chain uses TRBV12-3 or TRBV12-4 and TRBJ2-1; 7 bases fit TRBD1. The CDR3 extends over 13 amino acids. The J segment lost 9 bases and the V segment lost 5 bases, leaving 7 bases of the junction unmatched.

The DNA of the CDR3 is TGTGCCAGCAGCTTGTCGCCGCAGTCACCCCTCCACTTT. Translating it yields CASSLSPQSPLHF. V and J are TRBV5-4 and TRBJ1-6, with D unclear. CDR1 and CDR2 (germline): SGHNT, YYREEE (reference sequence). V was shortened by 1 base and J by 10 bases, with 9 bases between the two germline ends. The CDR3 totals 13 residues.

This chain links TRBV2 with TRBJ2-3; 9 nucleotides match TRBD1. The length of the CDR3 is 14 residues. Germline V gene sequence: CDR1 SNHLY, CDR2 FYNNEI. The trim removed 6 bases at V and 2 bases at J, leaving 3 bases unmatched. The CDR3 loop is CASRQGASTDTQYF. CDR3 nucleotide sequence: TGTGCCAGCAGACAGGGGGCGTCCACAGATACGCAGTATTTT.

The chain couples TRBV10-2 to TRBJ2-1; 8 bases line up with TRBD2. CDR3 length: 13 amino acids. Germline V gene lookup returns CDR1 WSHSY and CDR2 SAAADI. J gave up 4 bases and V 6 bases, and 2 bases lay outside the gene matches. DNA of the CDR3: TGCGCCAGCAGGACTAGCGATTACAATGAGCAGTTCTTC. Translating it yields CASRTSDYNEQFF.

The V call is TRBV4-1, the J call TRBJ2-3; 10 bases align to TRBD2. J gave up 7 bases and V 0 bases, and 10 bases lay outside the gene matches. The CDR3 is 17 residues long. Germline CDR1 MGHRA, CDR2 YSYEKL. Here the CDR3 reads CASSQETSGTRLNTQYF. CDR3 DNA sequence: TGCGCCAGCAGCCAAGAAACTAGCGGGACCCGGCTTAATACGCAGTATTTT.

The J gene is TRBJ1-2, the V gene TRBV28; 8 positions match TRBD1. The CDR3 is made up of 12 amino acids. V lost 7 bases, J lost 6 bases, and 4 bases stayed unmatched. Germline values: CDR1 MDHEN, CDR2 SYDVKM. DNA for the CDR3: TGTGCCAGCACCCAACAGGGGGATGGCTACACCTTC. This translates into CASTQQGDGYTF.

Worth noting for this clone: At one boundary the junction diverges from the germline segment, which might be a read error. This chain links TRBV15 with TRBJ2-1, with 9 nucleotides matching TRBD2. In germline, CDR1 is LNHNV, CDR2 YYDKDF (reference sequence). The CDR3 runs 15 residues. The CDR3 nucleotides read TGTGCCACCACCAGAGGGCTAGCGGGACTGCATGAGCAGTTCTTC. Amino acid sequence: CATTRGLAGLHEQFF.

This clone was observed once. This chain links TRBV30 with TRBJ1-2, with TRBD1 matching 8 bases. CDR3 length: 12 residues. Germline lookup yields CDR1 GTSNPN and CDR2 SVGIG (reference sequence). V shed 3 bases, J shed 8 bases, and the junction held 5 bases outside the gene matches. This CDR3 is CAWRSQGGGYTF. The DNA for the CDR3 is TGTGCCTGGAGGTCACAGGGGGGCGGCTACACCTTC.

V gene TRBV7-3 combines with J gene TRBJ2-3; 8 nucleotides line up with TRBD2. V dropped 8 bases and J dropped 2; count of bases not matched to a gene: 9. The CDR3 totals 15 residues. Germline loops: CDR1 SGHTA, CDR2 FQGTGA. CDR3 protein: CASSPGGRATDTQYF. CDR3 nucleotide sequence: TGTGCCAGCTCACCGGGAGGGCGCGCCACAGATACGCAGTATTTT. The full variable domain, completed using reference TRBV7-3 and TRBJ2-3, is GAGVSQTPSNKVTEKGKYVELRCDPISGHTALYWYRQSLGQGPEFLIYFQGTGAADDSGLPNDRFFAVRPEGSVSTLKIQRTERGDSAVYLCASSPGGRATDTQYFGPGTRLTVL.

This clone was observed once. A junction boundary mismatches the germline segment, possibly from a read error. The rearrangement uses TRBV20-1 and TRBJ2-7; D might be TRBD1 (6 bases). There are 11 residues in the CDR3. Germline loops: CDR1 DFQATT, CDR2 SNEGSKA (reference sequence). The CDR3 DNA reads as TGCAGTGCAAAGACAGGCCCGATGCGGCACTTC. Protein sequence: CSAKTGPMRHF.

V is TRBV29-1 and J is TRBJ1-2; 10 bases agree with TRBD1. The CDR3 spans 17 residues. The V and J ends lost 5 bases and 6 bases, in that order; junction bases with no gene match: 18. CDR1 and CDR2 from the germline V gene are SQVTM and ANQGSEA. CDR3 DNA: TGCAGCGTTCGTACACGGGACAGGGGAGATCTTGTCCATGGCTACACCTTC. This translates into CSVRTRDRGDLVHGYTF.

The chain combines TRBV4-2 with TRBJ2-2; TRBD2 is a possible D gene (6 bases). The germline V and J ends were trimmed by 0 bases and 1 base, with 9 bases remaining between them. The length of the CDR3 is 16 residues. Germline V CDR1 and CDR2: LGHNA, YNFKEQ. Here the CDR3 reads CASSQEGRENTGELFF. The CDR3 DNA sequence: TGTGCCAGCAGCCAAGAGGGGCGGGAGAACACCGGGGAGCTGTTTTTT.

This clone came up a few times. The chain combines TRBV7-6 with TRBJ2-7; perhaps TRBD1 as D (6 bases). The ends were cut back, 4 bases at V and 0 bases at J, with 10 bases in the middle. The CDR3 extends over 14 amino acids. CDR1 and CDR2 (germline): SGHVS, FNYEAQ. CDR3 region: CASSSMDSSYEQYF. The CDR3 DNA sequence: TGTGCCAGCAGCTCCATGGACAGCTCCTACGAGCAGTACTTC.

In DNA, the CDR3 is TGTGCCAGTAGTTTTAGGGCGGGAGGGAAAGAGACCCAGTACTTC. The encoded protein is CASSFRAGGKETQYF. The chain couples TRBV19 to TRBJ2-5; TRBD2 agrees at 9 bases. This CDR3 is 15 amino acids long. The trim removed 5 bases at V and 3 bases at J, leaving 7 bases unmatched. Looked up from germline, CDR1 is LNHDA and CDR2 is SQIVND (reference sequence).

The chain uses TRBV5-1 and TRBJ2-1; D might be TRBD2 (5 bases). Germline V gene lookup returns CDR1 SGHRS and CDR2 YFSETQ. V lost 3 bases and J lost 0, with 13 bases in between. The CDR3 covers 16 residues. As DNA, the CDR3 is TGCGCCAGCAGCTCCACCCCTAGCAGCTCCTACAATGAGCAGTTCTTC. Translation gives CASSSTPSSSYNEQFF. Based on the CDR3 plus reference TRBV5-1 and TRBJ2-1, the full variable domain is KAGVTQTPRYLIKTRGQQVTLSCSPISGHRSVSWYQQTPGQGLQFLFEYFSETQRNKGNFPGRFSGRQFSNSRSEMNVSTLELGDSALYLCASSSTPSSSYNEQFFGPGTRLTVL.

This chain joins TRBV2 and TRBJ1-4; D remains ambiguous. Between the trimmed V and J ends, which lost 2 bases and 0 bases, there was a span of 4 bases. CDR3 size: 14 residues. Germline CDR1 is SNHLY and CDR2 is FYNNEI. As DNA, the CDR3 is TGTGCCAGCAGTGAAAGAGCAACTAATGAAAAACTGTTTTTT. Translation: CASSERATNEKLFF.

The V and J genes are TRBV6-2 or TRBV6-3 and TRBJ2-7; 7 bases are shared with TRBD2. The CDR3 extends over 15 amino acids. The V gene's germline CDR1 is MNHEY and CDR2 SVGEGT. Trimming removed 2 bases from V and 3 bases from J; junction bases left unmatched: 7. The CDR3 is CASSYGPGGYYEQYF. In DNA, the CDR3 is TGTGCCAGCAGTTACGGCCCGGGGGGTTACTACGAGCAGTACTTC.

The chain uses TRBV6-6 and TRBJ2-7, with TRBD2 matching 14 bases. Trimming removed 5 bases from V and 5 bases from J; junction bases left unmatched: 11. Germline values: CDR1 MNHNY, CDR2 SVGAGI (reference sequence). CDR3 length: 17 amino acids. The CDR3 sequence is CASSPLGLAGVLNEQYV. The CDR3 region has the DNA TGTGCCAGCAGTCCACTGGGACTAGCGGGAGTATTAAACGAGCAGTACGTC.

The V and J genes are TRBV2 and TRBJ2-7; D unclear. Germline-derived CDR1 and CDR2 are SNHLY and FYNNEI. This CDR3 comprises 13 residues. Trimming left V 5 bases short and J 1 base short, with 9 bases between. The CDR3 bases are TGTGCCAGCAGTCGTGACATATCCTACGAGCAGTACGTC. Protein: CASSRDISYEQYV.

The V call is TRBV27, the J call TRBJ2-7, with D maybe TRBD2 (6 bases). This CDR3 region has 14 residues. Germline V gene sequence: CDR1 MNHEY, CDR2 SMNVEV (reference sequence). Trimming pared 3 bases from V and 4 bases from J, leaving 13 bases between. CDR3: CASSFFSSEYEQYF. The CDR3 DNA sequence: TGTGCCAGCAGTTTTTTTTCTAGCGAATACGAGCAGTACTTC.

The chain combines TRBV24-1 with TRBJ2-5; 7 bases agree with TRBD1. V dropped 6 bases and J dropped 2; count of bases not matched to a gene: 2. Germline values: CDR1 KGHDR, CDR2 SFDVKD. The CDR3 loop spans 13 amino acids. The CDR3 is CATSLGQQETQYF. The CDR3 region has the DNA TGTGCCACCAGTTTGGGACAGCAAGAGACCCAGTACTTC.

V gene TRBV5-4 combines with J gene TRBJ2-1; 7 bases fit TRBD2. With 0 bases clipped from V and 9 bases from J, the junction kept 12 bases outside the gene matches. Germline CDR1 and CDR2: SGHNT and YYREEE (reference sequence). The CDR3 is made up of 16 amino acids. The CDR3, as DNA: TGTGCCAGCAGCTTGGGGGTAGGGGCGGGAGATGGTGAGCAGTTCTTC. Translated, it gives CASSLGVGAGDGEQFF.

The chain carries TRBV4-2 and TRBJ2-3, with 7 positions matching TRBD2. CDR1 and CDR2 from the germline V gene are LGHNA and YNFKEQ. The CDR3 is 17 amino acids. V lost 0 bases, J lost 5 bases, and 11 bases stayed unmatched. The chain's CDR3 is CASSQELRGSQIDTQYF. CDR3 nucleotide sequence: TGTGCCAGCAGCCAAGAATTGCGCGGGAGCCAGATAGATACGCAGTATTTT.

The chain uses TRBV28 and TRBJ1-1; D not resolved. Trimming removed 2 bases from V and 5 bases from J, with 9 bases in between. Germline V gene lookup returns CDR1 MDHEN and CDR2 SYDVKM. CDR3 length equals 13 residues. CDR3 sequence reads: CASSLRGGTEAFF. CDR3 nucleotide sequence: TGTGCCAGCAGTTTACGGGGAGGGACTGAAGCTTTCTTT. The variable domain in full, with the rest retrieved from reference TRBV28 and TRBJ1-1, is DVKVTQSSRYLVKRTGEKVFLECVQDMDHENMFWYRQDPGLGLRLIYFSYDVKMKEKGDIPEGYSVSREKKERFSLILESASTNQTSMYLCASSLRGGTEAFFGQGTRLTVV.

In DNA form, the CDR3 reads TGTGCCATCAGTGCGACAGGGGACTATGGCTACACCTTC. Protein product: CAISATGDYGYTF. The rearrangement joins TRBV10-3 to TRBJ1-2, with TRBD1 matching 8 bases. V was pared by 4 bases and J by 3 bases, with 1 base of the junction left unmatched. The CDR3 contains 13 residues. In germline, CDR1 is ENHRY, CDR2 SYGVKD.

V and J are TRBV19 and TRBJ2-5; 12 nucleotides line up with TRBD2. Germline trimming cut 5 bases from V and 3 bases from J; bases unmatched to any gene: 7. The germline gives CDR1 LNHDA, CDR2 SQIVND (reference sequence). The CDR3 contains 16 residues. Written as DNA, the CDR3 is TGTGCCAGTAGTCCAACTAGCGGGAGGACTGAAGAGACCCAGTACTTC. This codes for CASSPTSGRTEETQYF.

The chain has TRBV12-3 or TRBV12-4 and TRBJ1-2; 10 bases line up with TRBD1. The CDR3 length is 13 residues. Germline trimming cut 6 bases from V and 4 bases from J; bases unmatched to any gene: 2. CDR3: CASRWTGGYGYTF. The CDR3 region has the DNA TGTGCCAGCAGGTGGACAGGGGGCTATGGCTACACCTTC.